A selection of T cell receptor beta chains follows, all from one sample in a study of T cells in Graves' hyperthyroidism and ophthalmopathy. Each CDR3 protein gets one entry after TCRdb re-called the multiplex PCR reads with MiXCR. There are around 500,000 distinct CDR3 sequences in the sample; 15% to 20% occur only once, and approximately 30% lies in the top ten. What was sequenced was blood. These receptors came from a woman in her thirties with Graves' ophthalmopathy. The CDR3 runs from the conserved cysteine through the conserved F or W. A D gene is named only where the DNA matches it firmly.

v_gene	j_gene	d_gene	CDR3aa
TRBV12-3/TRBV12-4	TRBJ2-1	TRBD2	CASSRTSGSGSEQFF
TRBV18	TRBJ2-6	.	CASSPLYSSGANVLTF
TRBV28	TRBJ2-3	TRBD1	CASSLGDRDTDTQYF
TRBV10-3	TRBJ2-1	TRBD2	CAIRGLAGGNEQFF
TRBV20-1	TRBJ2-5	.	CSASLGEETQYF
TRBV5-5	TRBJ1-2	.	CASSFLPRDNYGYTF
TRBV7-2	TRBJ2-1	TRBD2	CASGGVAGGAYNEQFF
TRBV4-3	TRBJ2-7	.	CASSQEGTGSYEQYF
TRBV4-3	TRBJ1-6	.	CASSQIVGSYNSPLHF
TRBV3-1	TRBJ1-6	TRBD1	CASSPTRGQGSASPLHF
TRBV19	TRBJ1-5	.	CASSIWVSNQPQHF
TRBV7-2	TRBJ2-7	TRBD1	CASSRLLGQGYEQYF
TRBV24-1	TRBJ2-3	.	CATSDPPYGAAGDTQYF
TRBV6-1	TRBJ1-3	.	CASSHRDNSGNTIYF
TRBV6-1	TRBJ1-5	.	CAASGRGPSQPQHF
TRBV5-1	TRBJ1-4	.	CASSSEIATNEKLFF
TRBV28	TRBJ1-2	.	CATTRRSRVYGYTF
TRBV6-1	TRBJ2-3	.	CASSEVGADTQYF
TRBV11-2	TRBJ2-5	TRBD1	CASSFGRTGETQYF
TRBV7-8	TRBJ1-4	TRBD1	CASSTRTGNEKLFF
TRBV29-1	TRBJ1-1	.	CSGGDTEAFF
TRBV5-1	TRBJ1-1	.	CASSLDRAYTEAFF
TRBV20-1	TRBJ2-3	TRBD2	CSASWDSGTDTQYF
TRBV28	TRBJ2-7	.	CASSSVAETPYEQYF
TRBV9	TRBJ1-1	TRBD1	CASSVGTGVGNTEAFF
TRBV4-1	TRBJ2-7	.	CASSQDHLIPYEQYF
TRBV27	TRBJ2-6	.	CASTRPGANVLTF
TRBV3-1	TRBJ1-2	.	CASSPHLYGYTF
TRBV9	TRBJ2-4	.	CASSVEELAKNIQYF
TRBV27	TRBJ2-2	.	CASRPGHTFALELFF
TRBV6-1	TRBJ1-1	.	CVSSLALNTEAFF
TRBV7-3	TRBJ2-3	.	CASSLRPIDTQYF
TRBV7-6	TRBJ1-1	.	CASSHQGGNTEAFF
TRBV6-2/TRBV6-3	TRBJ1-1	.	CASSPGGKSTEAFF
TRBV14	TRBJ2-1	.	CASSQDLGSYNEQFF
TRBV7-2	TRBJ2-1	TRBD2	CASSVGTSGGGGEQFF
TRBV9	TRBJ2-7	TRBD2	CASSVGTSGPGGHYEQYF
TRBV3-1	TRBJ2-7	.	CASSWDGNYEQYF